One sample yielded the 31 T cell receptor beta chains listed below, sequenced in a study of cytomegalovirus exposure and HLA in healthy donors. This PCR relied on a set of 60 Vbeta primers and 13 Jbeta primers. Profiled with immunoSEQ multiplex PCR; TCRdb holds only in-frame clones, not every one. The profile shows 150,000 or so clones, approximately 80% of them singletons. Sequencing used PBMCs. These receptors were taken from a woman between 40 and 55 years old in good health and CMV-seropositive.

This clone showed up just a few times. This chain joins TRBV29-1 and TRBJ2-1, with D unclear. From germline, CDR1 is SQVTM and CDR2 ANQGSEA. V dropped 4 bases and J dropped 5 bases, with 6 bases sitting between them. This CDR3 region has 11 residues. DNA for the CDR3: TGCAGCGTTGTGCCGGACAATGAGCAGTTCTTC. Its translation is CSVVPDNEQFF.

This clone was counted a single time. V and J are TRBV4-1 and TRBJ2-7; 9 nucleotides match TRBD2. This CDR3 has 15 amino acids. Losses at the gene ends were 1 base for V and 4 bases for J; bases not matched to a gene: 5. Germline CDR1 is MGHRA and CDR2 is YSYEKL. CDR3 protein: CASSQVLAGVYEQYF. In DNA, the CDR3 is TGCGCCAGCAGCCAAGTTTTAGCGGGAGTTTACGAGCAGTACTTC.

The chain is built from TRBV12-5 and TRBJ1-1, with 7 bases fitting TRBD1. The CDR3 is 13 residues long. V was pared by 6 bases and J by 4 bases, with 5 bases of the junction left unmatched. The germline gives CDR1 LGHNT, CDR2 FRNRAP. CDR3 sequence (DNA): TGTGCTAGTGGGGCGACAGGGTCCACTGAAGCTTTCTTT. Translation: CASGATGSTEAFF.

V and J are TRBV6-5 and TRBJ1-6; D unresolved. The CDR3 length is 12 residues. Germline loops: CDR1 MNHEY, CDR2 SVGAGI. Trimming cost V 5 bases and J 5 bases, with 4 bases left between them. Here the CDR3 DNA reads TGTGCCAGCAGTCGCGATAATTCACCCCTCCACTTT. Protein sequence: CASSRDNSPLHF.

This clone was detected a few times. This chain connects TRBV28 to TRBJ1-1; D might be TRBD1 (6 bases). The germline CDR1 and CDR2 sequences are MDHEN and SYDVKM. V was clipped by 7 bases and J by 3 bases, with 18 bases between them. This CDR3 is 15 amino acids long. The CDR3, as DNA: TGTGCCAGCATTACCACCAGGGGTTGGGACACTGAAGCTTTCTTT. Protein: CASITTRGWDTEAFF.

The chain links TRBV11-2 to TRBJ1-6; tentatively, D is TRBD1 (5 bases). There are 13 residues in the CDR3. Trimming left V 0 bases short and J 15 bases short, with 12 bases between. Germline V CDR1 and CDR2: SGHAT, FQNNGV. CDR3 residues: CASSLDSGTLLHF. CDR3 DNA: TGTGCCAGCAGCTTAGATTCCGGGACTCTCCTCCACTTT.

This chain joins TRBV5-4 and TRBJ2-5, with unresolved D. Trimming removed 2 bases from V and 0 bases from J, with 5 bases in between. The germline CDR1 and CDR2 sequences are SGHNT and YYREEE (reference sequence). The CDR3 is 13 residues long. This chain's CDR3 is CASSFADQETQYF. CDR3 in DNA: TGTGCCAGCAGCTTTGCGGACCAAGAGACCCAGTACTTC.

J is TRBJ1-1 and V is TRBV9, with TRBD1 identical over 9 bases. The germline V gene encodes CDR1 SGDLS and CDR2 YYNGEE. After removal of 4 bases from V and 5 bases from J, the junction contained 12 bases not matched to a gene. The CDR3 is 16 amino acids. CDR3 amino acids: CASSPPGGQGMTEAFF. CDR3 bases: TGTGCCAGCAGCCCCCCAGGCGGACAGGGGATGACTGAAGCTTTCTTT.

This chain's CDR3 is CASSLSPQRYGYTF. CDR3 bases: TGTGCCAGCAGTTTGAGTCCCCAACGTTATGGCTACACCTTC. The chain employs TRBV27 and TRBJ1-2; D call uncertain. The CDR3 has 14 residues. V lost 3 bases and J 5 bases, leaving 13 bases between the germline ends. Germline loops: CDR1 MNHEY, CDR2 SMNVEV (reference sequence).

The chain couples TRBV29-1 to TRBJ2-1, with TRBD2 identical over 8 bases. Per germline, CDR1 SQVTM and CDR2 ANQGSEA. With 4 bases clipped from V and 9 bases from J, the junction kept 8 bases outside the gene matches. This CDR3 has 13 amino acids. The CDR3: CSVADGRALEQFF. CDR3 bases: TGCAGCGTTGCGGACGGGAGGGCCCTTGAGCAGTTCTTC.

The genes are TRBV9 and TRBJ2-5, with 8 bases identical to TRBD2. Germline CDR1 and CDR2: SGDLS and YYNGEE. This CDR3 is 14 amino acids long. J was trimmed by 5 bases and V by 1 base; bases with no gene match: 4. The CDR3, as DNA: TGTGCCAGCAGCGTAAGCGGGGGAAGGGAGACCCAGTACTTC. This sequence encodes CASSVSGGRETQYF.

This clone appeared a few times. The DNA for the CDR3 is TGTGCCAGCAGCTTAGGCGGGAACACTGAAGCTTTCTTT. It specifies CASSLGGNTEAFF. The chain links TRBV5-4 to TRBJ1-1; D is ambiguous. The CDR3 loop spans 13 amino acids. Trimming pared 2 bases from V and 1 base from J, leaving 6 bases between. CDR1 SGHNT and CDR2 YYREEE come from the germline V gene (reference sequence). The whole variable domain, remainder taken from reference TRBV5-4 and TRBJ1-1, is ETGVTQSPTHLIKTRGQQVTLRCSSQSGHNTVSWYQQALGQGPQFIFQYYREEENGRGNFPPRFSGLQFPNYSSELNVNALELDDSALYLCASSLGGNTEAFFGQGTRLTVV.

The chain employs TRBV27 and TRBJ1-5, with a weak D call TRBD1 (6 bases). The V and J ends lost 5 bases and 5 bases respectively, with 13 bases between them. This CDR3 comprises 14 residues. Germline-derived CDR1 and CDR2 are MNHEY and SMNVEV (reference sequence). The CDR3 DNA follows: TGTGCCAGCAGTCCCTACAGGGATGATCAGCCCCAGCATTTT. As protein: CASSPYRDDQPQHF.

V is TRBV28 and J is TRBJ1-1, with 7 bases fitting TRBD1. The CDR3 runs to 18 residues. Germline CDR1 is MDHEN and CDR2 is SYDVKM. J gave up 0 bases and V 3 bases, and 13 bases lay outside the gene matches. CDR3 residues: CASSFSGQTLLLNTEAFF. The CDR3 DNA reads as TGTGCCAGCAGTTTCTCGGGACAGACACTTCTTCTGAACACTGAAGCTTTCTTT.

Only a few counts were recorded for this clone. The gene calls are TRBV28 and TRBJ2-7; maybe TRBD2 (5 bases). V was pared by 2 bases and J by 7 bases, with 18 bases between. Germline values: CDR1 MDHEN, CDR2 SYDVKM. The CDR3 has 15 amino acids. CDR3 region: CASSLPIRARGEQYF. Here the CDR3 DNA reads TGTGCCAGCAGTTTACCAATCCGCGCACGAGGGGAGCAGTACTTC.

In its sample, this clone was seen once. CDR3 nucleotides: TGTGCCAGCAGCTTGGGAGGGGGCTTGTGGACTGAAGCTTTCTTT. Translation gives CASSLGGGLWTEAFF. This sequence joins TRBV5-8 and TRBJ1-1; 7 bases fit TRBD1. Germline-derived CDR1 and CDR2 are SGHTS and YDEGEE. V shed 0 bases, J shed 5 bases, and the junction held 7 bases outside the gene matches. This CDR3 is 15 amino acids long.

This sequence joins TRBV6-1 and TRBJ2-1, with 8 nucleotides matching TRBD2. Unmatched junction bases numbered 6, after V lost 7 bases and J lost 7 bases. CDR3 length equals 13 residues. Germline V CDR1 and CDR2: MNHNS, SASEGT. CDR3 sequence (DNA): TGTGCCAGCATAAGGGCGGGAGGTAATGAGCAGTTCTTC. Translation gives CASIRAGGNEQFF.

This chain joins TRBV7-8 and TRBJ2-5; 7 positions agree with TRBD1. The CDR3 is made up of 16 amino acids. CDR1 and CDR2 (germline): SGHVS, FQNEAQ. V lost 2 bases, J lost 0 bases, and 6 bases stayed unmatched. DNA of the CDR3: TGTGCCAGCAGCTTACTGGGACAGTTAAACCAAGAGACCCAGTACTTC. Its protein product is CASSLLGQLNQETQYF.

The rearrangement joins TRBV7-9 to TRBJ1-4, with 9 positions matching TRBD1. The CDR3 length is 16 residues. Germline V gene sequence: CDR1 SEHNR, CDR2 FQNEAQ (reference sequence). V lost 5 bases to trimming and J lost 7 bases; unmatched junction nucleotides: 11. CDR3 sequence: CASSGGTGRDGEKLFF. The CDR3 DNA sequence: TGTGCCAGCAGCGGCGGGACAGGGAGGGATGGTGAAAAACTGTTTTTT.

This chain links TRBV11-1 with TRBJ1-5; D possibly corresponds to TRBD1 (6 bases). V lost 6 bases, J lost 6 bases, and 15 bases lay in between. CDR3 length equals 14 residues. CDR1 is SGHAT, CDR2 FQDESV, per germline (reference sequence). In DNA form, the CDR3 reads TGTGCCAGCAGTGTTTCAGGGGATGGTCAGCCCCAGCATTTT. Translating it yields CASSVSGDGQPQHF.

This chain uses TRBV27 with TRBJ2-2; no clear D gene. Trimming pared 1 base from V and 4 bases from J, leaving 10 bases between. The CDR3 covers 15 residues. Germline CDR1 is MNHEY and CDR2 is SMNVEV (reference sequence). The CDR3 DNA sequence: TGTGCCAGCAGTTTATACTGGCGGTCCACCGGGGAGCTGTTTTTT. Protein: CASSLYWRSTGELFF.

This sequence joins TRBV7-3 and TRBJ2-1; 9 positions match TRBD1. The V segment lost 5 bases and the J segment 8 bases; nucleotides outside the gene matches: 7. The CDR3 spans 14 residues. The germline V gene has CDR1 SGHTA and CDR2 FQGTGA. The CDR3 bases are TGTGCCAGCAGCACGACGGGACAGGGTTATGAGCAGTTCTTC. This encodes CASSTTGQGYEQFF.

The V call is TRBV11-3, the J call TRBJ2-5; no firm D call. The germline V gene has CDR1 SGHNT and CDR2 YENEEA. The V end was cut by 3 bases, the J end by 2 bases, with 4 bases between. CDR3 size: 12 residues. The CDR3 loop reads CASSFSQETQYF. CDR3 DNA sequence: TGTGCCAGCAGCTTTTCTCAAGAGACCCAGTACTTC.

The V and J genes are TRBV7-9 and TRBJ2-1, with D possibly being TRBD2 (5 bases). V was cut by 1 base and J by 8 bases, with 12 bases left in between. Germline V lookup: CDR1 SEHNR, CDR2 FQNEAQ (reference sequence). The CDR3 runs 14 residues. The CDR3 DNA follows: TGTGCCAGCAGCTTAGGTCTAGCTGGAGATGAGCAGTTCTTC. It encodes CASSLGLAGDEQFF.

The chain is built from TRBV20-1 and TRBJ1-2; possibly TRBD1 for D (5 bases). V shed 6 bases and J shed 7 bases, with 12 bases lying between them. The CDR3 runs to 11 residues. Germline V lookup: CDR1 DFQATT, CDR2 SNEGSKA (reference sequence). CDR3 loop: CSAPGLGGYTF. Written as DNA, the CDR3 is TGCAGTGCCCCGGGACTAGGTGGCTACACCTTC.

The CDR3 is CASSRHREMGLGNTIYF. CDR3 DNA sequence: TGTGCCAGCAGCCGTCACAGGGAAATGGGCTTAGGAAACACCATATATTTT. The genes are TRBV14 and TRBJ1-3; tentatively, D is TRBD1 (6 bases). V lost 4 bases and J lost 4, with 20 bases in between. CDR1 and CDR2 from the germline V gene are SGHDN and FVKESK. This CDR3 is built from 17 residues.

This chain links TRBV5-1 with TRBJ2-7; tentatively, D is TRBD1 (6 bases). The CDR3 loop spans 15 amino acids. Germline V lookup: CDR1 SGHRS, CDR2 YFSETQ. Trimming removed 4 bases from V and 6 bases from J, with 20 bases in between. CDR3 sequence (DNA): TGCGCCAGCAGCCCAAGGATTGGCCAGGGGATCGAGCAGTACTTC. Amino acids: CASSPRIGQGIEQYF.

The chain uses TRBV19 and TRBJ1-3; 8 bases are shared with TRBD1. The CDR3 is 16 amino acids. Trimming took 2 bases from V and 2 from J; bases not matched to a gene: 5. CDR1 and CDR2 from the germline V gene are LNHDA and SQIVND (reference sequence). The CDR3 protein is CASSIKGTGAGNTIYF. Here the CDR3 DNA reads TGTGCCAGTAGTATAAAGGGGACAGGTGCTGGAAACACCATATATTTT.

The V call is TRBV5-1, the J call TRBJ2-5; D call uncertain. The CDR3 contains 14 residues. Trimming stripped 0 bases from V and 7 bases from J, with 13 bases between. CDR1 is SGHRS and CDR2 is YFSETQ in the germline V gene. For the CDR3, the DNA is TGCGCCAGCAGCTTGGCAGGCAGCCAGATGACCCAGTACTTC. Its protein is CASSLAGSQMTQYF.

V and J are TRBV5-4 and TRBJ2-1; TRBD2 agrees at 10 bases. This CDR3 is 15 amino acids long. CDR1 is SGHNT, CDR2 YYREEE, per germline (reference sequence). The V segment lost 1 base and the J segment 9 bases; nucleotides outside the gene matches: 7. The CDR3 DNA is TGTGCCAGCAGCTTGCAGGCTAGCGGGAGTGGTGAGCAGTTCTTC. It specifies CASSLQASGSGEQFF.

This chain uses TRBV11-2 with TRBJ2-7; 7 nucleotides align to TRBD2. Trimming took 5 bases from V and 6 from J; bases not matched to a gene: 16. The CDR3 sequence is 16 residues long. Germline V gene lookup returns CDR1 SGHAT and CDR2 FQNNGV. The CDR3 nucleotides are TGTGCCAGCAGCCCCGCTGCGCTGGCGGGAGTTCCCGAGCAGTACTTC. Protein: CASSPAALAGVPEQYF.